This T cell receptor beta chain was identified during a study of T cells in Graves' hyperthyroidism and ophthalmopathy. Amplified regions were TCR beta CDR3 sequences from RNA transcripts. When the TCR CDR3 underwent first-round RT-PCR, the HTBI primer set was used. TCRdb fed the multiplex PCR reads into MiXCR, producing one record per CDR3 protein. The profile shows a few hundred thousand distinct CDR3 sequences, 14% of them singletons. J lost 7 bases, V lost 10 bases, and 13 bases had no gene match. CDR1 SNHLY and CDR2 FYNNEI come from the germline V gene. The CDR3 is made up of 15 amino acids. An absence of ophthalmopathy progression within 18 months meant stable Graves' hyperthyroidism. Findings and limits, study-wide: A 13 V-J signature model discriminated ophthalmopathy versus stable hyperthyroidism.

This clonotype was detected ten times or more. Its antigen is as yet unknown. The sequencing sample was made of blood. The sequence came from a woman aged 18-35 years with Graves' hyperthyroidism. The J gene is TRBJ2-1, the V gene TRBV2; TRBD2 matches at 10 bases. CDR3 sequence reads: CAIPGSGRASNEQFF. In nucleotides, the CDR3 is TGTGCCATCCCGGGGAGCGGGAGGGCCTCGAATGAGCAGTTCTTC.